These 20 T cell receptor beta chains were all obtained from the same sample, sequenced in a study of T cell responses to AZD1222 COVID-19 vaccine. Using immunoSEQ multiplex PCR, the repertoire was profiled, and TCRdb retains in-frame clones only, with some absent. The data hold about 160,000 clones, with 94% observed a single time. The source was peripheral blood, collected on day 0 of AZD1222 vaccination. The receptors shown here come from an adult in good health.

The rearrangement uses TRBV28 and TRBJ1-2; D may be TRBD1 (6 bases). Trimming stripped 3 bases from V and 4 bases from J, with 12 bases between. The length of the CDR3 is 14 residues. CDR1 and CDR2 from the germline V gene are MDHEN and SYDVKM. The CDR3 region is CASSFRGPVYGYTF. For the CDR3, the DNA is TGTGCCAGCAGTTTTCGGGGGCCGGTCTATGGCTACACCTTC.

The genes are TRBV24-1 and TRBJ2-1; D gene unclear. Per germline, CDR1 KGHDR and CDR2 SFDVKD. This CDR3 is 13 amino acids long. V was pared by 2 bases and J by 8 bases, with 9 bases between. CDR3 coding DNA: TGTGCCACCAGTGATTCCCACGCTGATGAGCAGTTCTTC. Protein product: CATSDSHADEQFF.

The rearrangement links TRBV12-1 to TRBJ2-1; the table's D call, TRBD1, was not checked against the DNA. TRBV12-1 is labeled a pseudogene. The CDR3 runs 17 residues. The CDR3 DNA reads as TGTGCCGGCACCAGGCCCCACGACAGGGTTCTCTACAATGAGCAGTTCTTC. It specifies CAGTRPHDRVLYNEQFF.

The chain has TRBV5-4 and TRBJ1-1; D uncertain. The CDR3 consists of 16 residues. Between the trimmed V and J ends, which lost 0 bases and 1 base, there was a span of 13 bases. Germline V CDR1 and CDR2: SGHNT, YYREEE (reference sequence). CDR3 in amino acids: CASSLGPATGNTEAFF. The CDR3 DNA reads as TGTGCCAGCAGCTTGGGGCCCGCCACGGGGAACACTGAAGCTTTCTTT. The full variable domain, rest sourced from reference TRBV5-4 and TRBJ1-1, is ETGVTQSPTHLIKTRGQQVTLRCSSQSGHNTVSWYQQALGQGPQFIFQYYREEENGRGNFPPRFSGLQFPNYSSELNVNALELDDSALYLCASSLGPATGNTEAFFGQGTRLTVV.

The CDR3 sequence is CASSLRPSGSHPPGDEQFF. CDR3 coding DNA: TGTGCCAGCAGCTTAAGGCCTAGCGGGAGCCATCCTCCAGGGGATGAGCAGTTCTTC. The chain employs TRBV7-3 and TRBJ2-1; TRBD2 matches at 10 bases. The CDR3 sequence is 19 residues long. Germline V gives CDR1 SGHTA, CDR2 FQGTGA. J was trimmed by 8 bases and V by 1 base; bases with no gene match: 17.

This chain links TRBV6-2 or TRBV6-3 with TRBJ1-4; D remains unclear. The CDR3 extends over 19 amino acids. CDR1 and CDR2 from the germline V gene are MNHEY and SVGEGT. Trimming pared 6 bases from V and 6 bases from J, leaving 29 bases between. CDR3 in amino acids: CASSPKARGNRYRYEKLFF. The CDR3 coding sequence is TGTGCCAGCAGCCCTAAGGCCCGAGGGAACCGATATCGTTATGAAAAACTGTTTTTT.

The chain is built from TRBV7-6 and TRBJ1-1; 8 bases line up with TRBD1. V dropped 5 bases and J dropped 0; count of bases not matched to a gene: 8. This CDR3 spans 16 amino acids. Per the germline V gene, CDR1 is SGHVS and CDR2 is FNYEAQ. The CDR3 nucleotides read TGTGCCAGCAGCCGGGCGGCAGGGGGCCTGAACACTGAAGCTTTCTTT. The encoded protein is CASSRAAGGLNTEAFF.

The chain is built from TRBV29-1 and TRBJ1-1; D unclear. The CDR3 covers 14 residues. Deletions cut 3 bases from V and 1 base from J, with 12 bases between. Looked up from germline, CDR1 is SQVTM and CDR2 is ANQGSEA. The CDR3 sequence is CSVEGLNKNTEAFF. CDR3 DNA sequence: TGCAGCGTTGAGGGTCTCAATAAGAACACTGAAGCTTTCTTT.

This chain links TRBV5-1 with TRBJ1-6, with D perhaps matching TRBD1 (6 bases). V was trimmed by 4 bases and J by 13 bases, leaving 15 bases between them. CDR1 and CDR2 from the germline V gene are SGHRS and YFSETQ. This CDR3 region has 13 residues. The CDR3 loop is CASSAQGGGPLHF. DNA of the CDR3: TGCGCCAGCAGCGCACAGGGCGGGGGGCCCCTCCACTTT.

V is TRBV6-4 and J is TRBJ1-1, with D hard to call. The CDR3 runs 13 residues. The ends were cut back, 6 bases at V and 3 bases at J, with 11 bases in the middle. The germline V gene has CDR1 MRHNA and CDR2 SNTAGT. This chain's CDR3 is CASSPKEDTEAFF. The CDR3 DNA is TGTGCCAGCAGCCCGAAAGAGGACACTGAAGCTTTCTTT.

The rearrangement links TRBV9 to TRBJ2-6, with D unresolved. Germline lookup yields CDR1 SGDLS and CDR2 YYNGEE. This CDR3 region has 14 residues. Trimming left V 1 base short and J 4 bases short, with 6 bases between. The DNA of the CDR3 is TGTGCCAGCAGCGTACCGGCGGGGGCCAACGTCCTGACTTTC. Its protein is CASSVPAGANVLTF.

The chain uses TRBV7-2 and TRBJ2-1; 10 bases align to TRBD2. Germline CDR1 and CDR2: SGHTA and FQGNSA. V dropped 5 bases and J dropped 10; count of bases not matched to a gene: 8. The CDR3 runs 14 residues. This CDR3 is CASSPPSGGGEQFF. The CDR3 DNA reads as TGTGCCAGCAGCCCCCCTAGCGGGGGCGGAGAGCAGTTCTTC.

The chain combines TRBV30 with TRBJ1-4; D may be TRBD1 (6 bases). V lost 2 bases and J lost 7, with 11 bases in between. Germline V gene data show CDR1 as GTSNPN and CDR2 as SVGIG (reference sequence). CDR3 length: 13 residues. CDR3 protein: CAWSKWGAEKLFF. The DNA for the CDR3 is TGTGCCTGGAGTAAGTGGGGGGCTGAAAAACTGTTTTTT.

This clone appeared a few times. The chain has TRBV4-3 and TRBJ1-1, with D possibly being TRBD1 (5 bases). Trimming stripped 0 bases from V and 4 bases from J, with 12 bases between. This CDR3 has 15 amino acids. The V gene's germline CDR1 is LGHNA and CDR2 YSLEER. The CDR3: CASSQDQARVTEAFF. Written as DNA, the CDR3 is TGCGCCAGCAGCCAAGATCAAGCCAGGGTCACTGAAGCTTTCTTT.

The chain combines TRBV27 with TRBJ2-7, with D perhaps given as TRBD1 or TRBD2 (5 bases each). Germline V gene lookup returns CDR1 MNHEY and CDR2 SMNVEV (reference sequence). The V end was cut by 5 bases, the J end by 7 bases, with 15 bases between. The CDR3 covers 13 residues. The CDR3 sequence: CASSPRGTGEQYV. The CDR3 DNA reads as TGTGCCAGCAGTCCAAGGGGCACGGGGGAGCAGTACGTC.

J is TRBJ2-2 and V is TRBV5-1; 11 bases agree with TRBD2. Germline values: CDR1 SGHRS, CDR2 YFSETQ. This CDR3 contains 17 residues. V was pared by 1 base and J by 3 bases, with 5 bases of the junction left unmatched. CDR3 nucleotide sequence: TGCGCCAGCAGCTTGCATAGCGGGGGGGCCTACACCGGGGAGCTGTTTTTT. Translation gives CASSLHSGGAYTGELFF.

In its sample, this clone was seen once. The chain employs TRBV4-3 and TRBJ2-2; TRBD1 is a possible D gene (6 bases). The ends were cut back, 4 bases at V and 4 bases at J, with 22 bases in the middle. Per germline, CDR1 LGHNA and CDR2 YSLEER. There are 18 residues in the CDR3. The CDR3 sequence is CASSPNAWGRTATGELFF. For the CDR3, the DNA is TGCGCCAGCAGCCCCAACGCGTGGGGCCGGACAGCCACCGGGGAGCTGTTTTTT.

The V call is TRBV4-2, the J call TRBJ1-2; no definite D call. CDR1 and CDR2 from the germline V gene are LGHNA and YNFKEQ. Trimming took 4 bases from V and 4 from J, leaving 22 bases between them. CDR3 size: 17 residues. As DNA, the CDR3 is TGTGCCAGCAGCCCCGGCAGCCTGGGTACAGAAAGCTATGGCTACACCTTC. Translating it yields CASSPGSLGTESYGYTF.

The gene calls are TRBV15 and TRBJ1-3; D gene ambiguous. This CDR3 has 20 amino acids. In germline, CDR1 is LNHNV, CDR2 YYDKDF (reference sequence). Trimming left V 0 bases short and J 0 bases short, with 21 bases between. CDR3 in amino acids: CATSRDGFSASWTSGNTIYF. CDR3 DNA sequence: TGTGCCACCAGCAGAGATGGTTTCTCGGCGTCATGGACCTCTGGAAACACCATATATTTT.

This clone was seen just once. The chain uses TRBV28 and TRBJ1-4; 7 nucleotides align to TRBD1. V lost 8 bases, J lost 6 bases, and 12 bases stayed unmatched. The CDR3 contains 15 residues. Germline V gene data show CDR1 as MDHEN and CDR2 as SYDVKM. The CDR3: CASRPGQGGYEKLFF. The CDR3 DNA follows: TGTGCCAGCCGTCCCGGCCAGGGGGGTTATGAAAAACTGTTTTTT.